The rows below give T cell receptor beta chains drawn from one sample of a study of STAT3 mutations in large granular lymphocyte leukemia. Assay used: immunoSEQ multiplex PCR; TCRdb lists only in-frame clones, some missing. This table has approximately 42,000 clones, about 81% appearing once. The sequencing sample was made of PBMCs. These receptors all stem from a human donor with T large granular lymphocyte leukemia. Some clones in this sample may be carry-over from other donors' samples. The conserved cysteine and the conserved F or W are not part of the CDR3 here. D genes are given only for firm matches.

d_call	v_call	j_call	cdr3_aa
-	TRBV6-1	TRBJ2-7	ASSESPTGNYEQY
-	TRBV5-1	TRBJ1-5	ASSSNGNSNQPQH
-	TRBV7-2	TRBJ2-6	ASSLGGVGANVLT
-	TRBV27	TRBJ2-3	ASSEVFKHGDTQY
-	TRBV20-1	TRBJ2-5	SADTGVGQY
TRBD2	TRBV11-3	TRBJ2-1	ASSLGSGGLGEQF
-	TRBV10-1	TRBJ1-5	ASSESLGALHQPQH
-	TRBV5-1	TRBJ1-6	ASSLEQGKNSPLH
-	TRBV28	TRBJ2-2	ASRGGLTNTGELF
-	TRBV6-5	TRBJ1-1	ASRLKGGLNTEAF
TRBD1	TRBV14	TRBJ2-5	ASSFPGTGVETQY
-	TRBV5-1	TRBJ2-1	ASSYDSIEQF
-	TRBV19	TRBJ1-2	ASSQGVYGYT
-	TRBV2	TRBJ1-3	ASSEVGPSVGNTIY
TRBD1	TRBV6-5	TRBJ2-2	ATHPGGNAGELF
-	TRBV5-8	TRBJ1-5	ASTSDNQPQH
-	TRBV4-2	TRBJ1-1	ASSQDRGGLENTEAF
TRBD2	TRBV9	TRBJ2-1	ASSVAAGGLDEQF
-	TRBV19	TRBJ1-2	ASSPNSGQGNYGYT
TRBD1	TRBV5-1	TRBJ2-5	ASSLATGVMGETQY
-	TRBV4-1	TRBJ1-6	ASSPNNPGGRMGSPLH
-	TRBV5-1	TRBJ1-2	ASRRPEDSNYGYT
-	TRBV2	TRBJ2-5	ASTIMETQY
-	TRBV29-1	TRBJ2-5	SVDLSAVAQY